What follows are 24 T cell receptor beta chains derived from one specimen sequenced in a study of shared clonotypes between healthy human individuals. The table came from immunoSEQ multiplex PCR; TCRdb's copy has only in-frame clones and leaves some out. The sample yields about 2 million clones, 85% to 95% seen once. What was sequenced was naive CD4+ T cells sorted from blood. Subset: CD45RA+ positively selected. The receptors originated from a man between 18 and 29 years old in good health.

The CDR3 protein is CASSLDANSPLHF. The CDR3, as DNA: TGCGCCAGCAGCTTGGATGCGAATTCACCCCTCCACTTT. The chain couples TRBV5-1 to TRBJ1-6; D remains unclear. CDR3 length: 13 residues. V was shortened by 0 bases and J by 7 bases, with 5 bases between the two germline ends. Germline CDR1 reads SGHRS; CDR2 reads YFSETQ.

This chain links TRBV7-3 with TRBJ2-2, with no clear D. The CDR3 loop spans 14 amino acids. CDR1 is SGHTA and CDR2 is FQGTGA in the germline V gene. Trimming took off 7 bases at V and 0 bases at J, with 9 bases between the two ends. The CDR3 protein is CASMYSSNTGELFF. CDR3 nucleotide sequence: TGTGCCAGCATGTACAGCTCGAACACCGGGGAGCTGTTTTTT.

The V and J genes are TRBV6-5 and TRBJ1-5; TRBD1 matches at 8 bases. Unmatched junction bases numbered 5, after V lost 6 bases and J lost 1 base. The CDR3 covers 15 residues. Germline V gives CDR1 MNHEY, CDR2 SVGAGI. In DNA, the CDR3 is TGTGCCAGCAGAAGACAGGGGACGAGCAATCAGCCCCAGCATTTT. Translated: CASRRQGTSNQPQHF.

The chain carries TRBV5-1 and TRBJ2-2, with 7 bases matching TRBD1. The CDR3 has 13 amino acids. Germline trimming cut 7 bases from V and 5 bases from J; bases unmatched to any gene: 5. Germline CDR1 and CDR2: SGHRS and YFSETQ. The CDR3 spells CASSGTETGELFF. The CDR3 DNA reads as TGCGCCAGCTCCGGGACAGAAACCGGGGAGCTGTTTTTT.

This clone has just a few counts. Additional DNA sequences in this sample encode the identical CDR3. This chain links TRBV30 with TRBJ2-7; unclear D gene. The CDR3 runs 12 residues. CDR1 GTSNPN and CDR2 SVGIG come from the germline V gene (reference sequence). V was cut by 0 bases and J by 2 bases, with 5 bases left in between. CDR3 region: CAWSVGTYEQYF. CDR3 in DNA: TGTGCCTGGAGTGTGGGGACCTACGAGCAGTACTTC.

V and J are TRBV9 and TRBJ2-1, with D perhaps TRBD2 (6 bases). The CDR3 is 16 amino acids. The germline V gene has CDR1 SGDLS and CDR2 YYNGEE. The V and J ends lost 4 bases and 0 bases respectively, with 14 bases between them. As DNA, the CDR3 is TGTGCCAGCAGCACAGGCCGGGGGAACTCCTACAATGAGCAGTTCTTC. Protein product: CASSTGRGNSYNEQFF.

The count of this clone is one. Other nucleotide sequences in the sample specify the same CDR3. The chain uses TRBV25-1 and TRBJ2-2; 8 bases match TRBD1. The germline V gene encodes CDR1 MGHDK and CDR2 SYGVNS. This CDR3 is 14 amino acids long. V dropped 6 bases and J dropped 0; count of bases not matched to a gene: 0. The CDR3: CASRGQANTGELFF. CDR3 sequence (DNA): TGTGCCAGCAGGGGACAGGCGAACACCGGGGAGCTGTTTTTT. The whole variable domain, filled in from reference TRBV25-1 and TRBJ2-2, reads EADIYQTPRYLVIGTGKKITLECSQTMGHDKMYWYQQDPGMELHLIHYSYGVNSTEKGDLSSESTVSRIRTEHFPLTLESARPSHTSQYLCASRGQANTGELFFGEGSRLTVL.

The gene calls are TRBV29-1 and TRBJ1-2; 8 bases map to TRBD1. Per the germline V gene, CDR1 is SQVTM and CDR2 is ANQGSEA. The CDR3 runs to 14 residues. The V segment lost 6 bases and the J segment 4 bases; nucleotides outside the gene matches: 10. For the CDR3, the DNA is TGCAGCGTCGAGACAGGGGCCGACCTCTATGGCTACACCTTC. Its protein is CSVETGADLYGYTF.

The chain uses TRBV30 and TRBJ2-5, with no clear D. Per germline, CDR1 GTSNPN and CDR2 SVGIG (reference sequence). This CDR3 has 13 amino acids. V was pared by 0 bases and J by 5 bases, with 10 bases between. The CDR3 sequence is CAWSVSLEETQYF. CDR3 nucleotides: TGTGCCTGGAGTGTATCCCTAGAGGAGACCCAGTACTTC.

This rearrangement joins TRBV10-3 to TRBJ1-2; TRBD1 might be the D (5 bases). Deletions cut 10 bases from V and 7 bases from J, with 16 bases between. The germline CDR1 and CDR2 sequences are ENHRY and SYGVKD. The CDR3 spans 12 residues. CDR3 region: CATGTGDGGYTF. The CDR3 DNA reads TGTGCCACCGGGACGGGGGACGGTGGCTACACCTTC.

This clone is a singleton in its sample. This specimen includes other DNA sequences encoding the same CDR3. This chain connects TRBV7-2 to TRBJ2-7; 8 bases fit TRBD2. CDR1 is SGHTA, CDR2 FQGNSA, per germline. This CDR3 is built from 15 residues. V gave up 5 bases and J gave up 1 base; unmatched junction bases: 7. The chain's CDR3 is CASSPGTRGSYEQYF. The CDR3 DNA reads TGTGCCAGCAGCCCAGGGACTAGAGGTTCCTACGAGCAGTACTTC. The full variable domain, with the rest looked up from reference TRBV7-2 and TRBJ2-7, is GAGVSQSPSNKVTEKGKDVELRCDPISGHTALYWYRQSLGQGLEFLIYFQGNSAPDKSGLPSDRFSAERTGGSVSTLTIQRTQQEDSAVYLCASSPGTRGSYEQYFGPGTRLTVT.

This rearrangement joins TRBV6-1 to TRBJ1-2; D call uncertain. This CDR3 has 11 amino acids. CDR1 is MNHNS and CDR2 is SASEGT in the germline V gene. Trimming took off 0 bases at V and 9 bases at J, with 5 bases between the two ends. CDR3 in amino acids: CASSEASRYTF. The DNA of the CDR3 is TGTGCCAGCAGTGAAGCTAGCCGCTACACCTTC.

J is TRBJ2-7 and V is TRBV18; maybe TRBD2 (5 bases). The CDR3 loop spans 14 amino acids. Deletions cut 4 bases from V and 3 bases from J, with 13 bases between. CDR1 is KGHSH and CDR2 is LQKENI in the germline V gene. The CDR3 is CASSLAGGGYEQYF. The CDR3 bases are TGTGCCAGCTCACTAGCCGGAGGTGGCTACGAGCAGTACTTC.

The J gene is TRBJ2-7, the V gene TRBV11-3, with TRBD2 matching over 8 bases. The CDR3 has 16 residues. Germline-derived CDR1 and CDR2 are SGHNT and YENEEA. V was pared by 5 bases and J by 2 bases, with 11 bases of the junction left unmatched. CDR3 loop: CASSPTWTSKAYEQYF. CDR3 DNA: TGTGCCAGCAGCCCAACCTGGACTAGCAAAGCCTACGAGCAGTACTTC.

This chain links TRBV9 with TRBJ2-1; D assignment may be TRBD1 or TRBD2 (5 bases each). V shed 1 base and J shed 4 bases, with 18 bases lying between them. This CDR3 contains 17 residues. Germline-derived CDR1 and CDR2 are SGDLS and YYNGEE. The CDR3 here is CASSVSQGTQKYNEQFF. CDR3 DNA: TGTGCCAGCAGCGTATCTCAAGGGACCCAGAAGTACAATGAGCAGTTCTTC.

The count of this clone is one. V and J are TRBV7-3 and TRBJ2-3; 10 bases are shared with TRBD1. CDR3 size: 16 residues. Germline V gene lookup returns CDR1 SGHTA and CDR2 FQGTGA. V trimming: 7 bases; J trimming: 1 base; junction bases outside the gene matches: 8. The CDR3, as DNA: TGTGCCAGCACGCCCGGGACAGGGGACGGCACAGATACGCAGTATTTT. Translating gives CASTPGTGDGTDTQYF.

This chain uses TRBV5-1 with TRBJ1-2; D might be TRBD1 (5 bases). This CDR3 has 14 residues. Germline CDR1 SGHRS, CDR2 YFSETQ. V shed 4 bases and J shed 6 bases, with 16 bases lying between them. CDR3 bases: TGCGCCAGCAGCCCGGACACTTGGATGAATGGCTACACCTTC. Amino acids: CASSPDTWMNGYTF.

The chain recombines TRBV11-2 with TRBJ2-5, with D tentatively TRBD2 (6 bases). V was pared by 4 bases and J by 5 bases, with 14 bases between. The CDR3 loop spans 14 amino acids. From germline, CDR1 is SGHAT and CDR2 FQNNGV. The CDR3 DNA reads TGTGCCAGCAGCTGGGGGGTAAACGGGGAGACCCAGTACTTC. Encoded protein: CASSWGVNGETQYF.

V is TRBV7-2 and J is TRBJ2-3; TRBD1 matches at 9 bases. The CDR3 is 15 amino acids. Germline loops: CDR1 SGHTA, CDR2 FQGNSA. V was pared by 5 bases and J by 5 bases, with 8 bases of the junction left unmatched. CDR3 DNA sequence: TGTGCCAGCAGCGCTACAGGGGGCTCGAGAGATACGCAGTATTTT. It specifies CASSATGGSRDTQYF.

This clone was seen only once. The gene calls are TRBV29-1 and TRBJ1-1; the D is unclear. Deletions cut 4 bases from V and 6 bases from J, with 15 bases between. This CDR3 is 13 amino acids long. Germline-derived CDR1 and CDR2 are SQVTM and ANQGSEA. The CDR3 loop reads CSVGPSGPSEAFF. The CDR3 DNA reads as TGCAGCGTTGGCCCCTCCGGGCCGTCTGAAGCTTTCTTT.

With respect to this clone: The same CDR3 can be traced to other DNA sequences in this sample. V gene TRBV5-1 combines with J gene TRBJ2-3; D call uncertain. Germline values: CDR1 SGHRS, CDR2 YFSETQ. The CDR3 runs to 14 residues. The V and J ends lost 0 bases and 3 bases respectively, with 8 bases between them. CDR3: CASSLERPTDTQYF. In DNA, the CDR3 is TGCGCCAGCAGCTTGGAACGACCGACAGATACGCAGTATTTT.

For this clone: Other DNA sequences from this sample encode an identical CDR3 as well. The V gene is TRBV5-1, the J gene TRBJ2-1; 7 nucleotides align to TRBD2. The CDR3 contains 15 residues. Germline-derived CDR1 and CDR2 are SGHRS and YFSETQ. J was trimmed by 6 bases and V by 4 bases; bases with no gene match: 10. The CDR3 nucleotides are TGCGCCAGCAGCCTGGTTCTTGGGACTACCAATGAGCAGTTCTTC. This gives the protein CASSLVLGTTNEQFF.

This clone appeared once. The sample holds other DNA sequences that translate to the same CDR3. This chain links TRBV5-4 with TRBJ2-7; D tentatively reads TRBD1 or TRBD2 (5 bases each). Trimming took 4 bases from V and 0 from J, leaving 11 bases between them. This CDR3 spans 14 amino acids. Looked up from germline, CDR1 is SGHNT and CDR2 is YYREEE (reference sequence). In DNA, the CDR3 is TGTGCCAGCAGCCCGGGACGAAACTCCTACGAGCAGTACTTC. It codes for CASSPGRNSYEQYF.

The rearrangement uses TRBV25-1 and TRBJ2-5; D call uncertain. CDR3 length: 12 residues. V lost 4 bases and J lost 4, with 7 bases in between. Germline loops: CDR1 MGHDK, CDR2 SYGVNS. CDR3 amino acids: CASSGMRETQYF. In nucleotides, the CDR3 is TGTGCCAGCAGTGGAATGAGAGAGACCCAGTACTTC.